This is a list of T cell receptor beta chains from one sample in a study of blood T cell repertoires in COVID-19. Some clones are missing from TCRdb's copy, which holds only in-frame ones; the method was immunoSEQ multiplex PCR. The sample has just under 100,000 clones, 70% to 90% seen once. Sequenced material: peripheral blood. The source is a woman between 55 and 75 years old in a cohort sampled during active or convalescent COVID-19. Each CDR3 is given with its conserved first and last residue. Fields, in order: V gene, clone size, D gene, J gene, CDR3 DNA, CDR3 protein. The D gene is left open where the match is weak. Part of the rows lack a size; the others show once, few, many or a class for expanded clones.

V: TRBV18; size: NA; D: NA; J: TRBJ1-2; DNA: TGTGCCAGCTCACCAGCCAGGACATATGGCTACACCTTC; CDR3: CASSPARTYGYTF
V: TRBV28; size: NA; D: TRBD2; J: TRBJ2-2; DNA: TGTGCCAGCAATCTCCCGGGGGAAGTAGCGGGAGGTCGCTCCGGGGAGCTGTTTTTT; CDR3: CASNLPGEVAGGRSGELFF
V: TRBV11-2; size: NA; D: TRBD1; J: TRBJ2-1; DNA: TGTGCCAGCACCAGGACAGGGATGCATGAGCAGTTCTTC; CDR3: CASTRTGMHEQFF
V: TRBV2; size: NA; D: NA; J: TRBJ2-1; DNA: TGTGCCAGCAGTGAGGCTCTAGGTAATTCCGGTGAGCAGTTCTTC; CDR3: CASSEALGNSGEQFF
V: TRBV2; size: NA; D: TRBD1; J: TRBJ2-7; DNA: TGTGCCAGCAGTGACAGGGGGTTACCCTACGAGCAGTACTTC; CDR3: CASSDRGLPYEQYF
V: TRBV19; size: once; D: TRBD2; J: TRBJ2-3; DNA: TGTGCCAGTAGTTCAAGGACTAGCTACGTTACGCAGTATTTT; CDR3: CASSSRTSYVTQYF
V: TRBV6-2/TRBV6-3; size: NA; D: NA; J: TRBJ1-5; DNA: TGTGCCAGCAGTGCTAAGGGGCCGGTCCGAAGCAATCAGCCCCAGCATTTT; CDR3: CASSAKGPVRSNQPQHF
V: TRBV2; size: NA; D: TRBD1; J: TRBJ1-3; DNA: TGTGCCAGCACCGGGACAGGGGGAGTTGGAAACACCATATATTTT; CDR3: CASTGTGGVGNTIYF
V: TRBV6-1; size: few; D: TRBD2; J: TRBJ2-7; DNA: TGTGCCAGCAGTGAAGCGGGACTAGCGGGTCCCGAAGGTGGTTACGAGCAGTACTTC; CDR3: CASSEAGLAGPEGGYEQYF
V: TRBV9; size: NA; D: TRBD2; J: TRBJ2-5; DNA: TGTGCCAGCAGCCTGACTAGCGGGACCCCATGGGAGACCCAGTACTTC; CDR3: CASSLTSGTPWETQYF
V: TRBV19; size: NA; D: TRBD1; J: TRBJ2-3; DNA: TGTGCCAGTAGTATAGATCAGACAGGGGCCTCAGATACGCAGTATTTT; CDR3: CASSIDQTGASDTQYF
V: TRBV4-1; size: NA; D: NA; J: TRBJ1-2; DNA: TGCGCCAGCAGCCAAGTCTGGCAGGGCAACTATGGCTACACCTTC; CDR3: CASSQVWQGNYGYTF
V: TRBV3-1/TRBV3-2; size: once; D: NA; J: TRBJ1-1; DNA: TGTGCCAGCAGCCAAGCGGCGGGGGGCACTGAAGCTTTCTTT; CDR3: CASSQAAGGTEAFF
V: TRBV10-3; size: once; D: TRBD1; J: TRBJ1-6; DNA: TGTGCCATCAGTGGAGAGCCGGGACAGGGGGCCTCCAGCTATAATTCACCCCTCCACTTT; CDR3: CAISGEPGQGASSYNSPLHF
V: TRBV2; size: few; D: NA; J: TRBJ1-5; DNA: TGTGCCAGCAGCCTAGACTGGGGGGTTGGACAGCCCCAGCATTTT; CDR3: CASSLDWGVGQPQHF
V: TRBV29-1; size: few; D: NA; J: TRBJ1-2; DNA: TGCAGCGCCGTGAGGGAGTATGGCTACACCTTC; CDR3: CSAVREYGYTF
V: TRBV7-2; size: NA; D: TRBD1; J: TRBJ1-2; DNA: TGTGCCAGCAGCCGCAGACAGGGAGGCGGCTACACCTTC; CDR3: CASSRRQGGGYTF
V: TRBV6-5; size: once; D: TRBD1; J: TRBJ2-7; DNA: TGTGCCAGGGTCCGGGACAGGGGGGTACACGAGCAGTACTTC; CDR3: CARVRDRGVHEQYF
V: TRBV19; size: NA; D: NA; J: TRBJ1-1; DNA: TGTGCCAGTAATCCTAAGACAGCTGAAGCTTTCTTT; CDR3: CASNPKTAEAFF
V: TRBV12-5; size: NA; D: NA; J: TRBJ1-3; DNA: TGTGCTAGTGGTTTGGACAGTTTGTCTGGAAACACCATATATTTT; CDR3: CASGLDSLSGNTIYF
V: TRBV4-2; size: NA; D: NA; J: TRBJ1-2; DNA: TGTGCCAGCAGCCAACAGGCGGGGGGCTACACCTTC; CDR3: CASSQQAGGYTF
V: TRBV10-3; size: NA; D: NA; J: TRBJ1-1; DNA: TGTGCCATCAGTGGGACCGACAGTTCTGAAGCTTTCTTT; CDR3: CAISGTDSSEAFF